Listed below are T cell receptor beta chains from one sample, sequenced in a study of cytomegalovirus exposure and HLA in healthy donors. Some clones are missing from TCRdb's copy, which holds only in-frame ones; the method was immunoSEQ multiplex PCR. Among approximately 210,000 clones listed, roughly 87% were seen once. The sample was PBMCs. The receptor set was obtained from a man in his forties in good health and CMV-seropositive. Both conserved end residues are part of each CDR3. The order of the fields is J gene, clone size, V gene, D gene, CDR3 protein, CDR3 DNA. The D gene is left open where the match is weak. Some rows have no size entry. The others give once, few or many, or a class for an expanded clone.

TRBJ2-2	.	TRBV30	TRBD1	CAHPGQGVSNTGELFF	TGTGCCCATCCGGGACAGGGGGTGTCGAACACCGGGGAGCTGTTTTTT
TRBJ2-1	.	TRBV10-2	TRBD2	CASSESAGGDEQFF	TGCGCCAGCAGTGAGTCAGCGGGGGGCGATGAGCAGTTCTTC
TRBJ2-1	few	TRBV9	TRBD1	CASSVGPTGADNEQFF	TGTGCCAGCAGCGTAGGGCCGACAGGGGCGGACAATGAGCAGTTCTTC
TRBJ1-3	few	TRBV18	TRBD1	CASSRGQGSGNTIYF	TGTGCCAGCTCACGGGGACAGGGCTCTGGAAACACCATATATTTT
TRBJ2-7	few	TRBV27	TRBD1	CASSPTLDRAFNEQYF	TGTGCCAGCAGTCCAACACTGGACAGGGCATTCAACGAGCAGTACTTC
TRBJ1-5	.	TRBV6-5	.	CASSYSGVHQPQHF	TGTGCCAGCAGTTACTCAGGGGTCCATCAGCCCCAGCATTTT
TRBJ2-7	.	TRBV10-3	TRBD2	CAISESGLAGEYEQYF	TGTGCCATCAGTGAGTCTGGACTAGCGGGAGAGTACGAGCAGTACTTC
TRBJ1-2	.	TRBV28	.	CASSSLPRFNYGYTF	TGTGCCAGCAGTTCCCTCCCACGGTTTAACTATGGCTACACCTTC
TRBJ2-7	.	TRBV19	.	CASSIGRGSYEQYF	TGTGCCAGTAGTATCGGTAGGGGCTCCTACGAGCAGTACTTC
TRBJ2-7	.	TRBV13	.	CASSLPGHEQYF	TGTGCCAGCAGCTTACCGGGACACGAGCAGTACTTC
TRBJ2-6	.	TRBV18	TRBD1	CASSPGQGASSGANVLTF	TGTGCCAGCTCACCGGGACAGGGGGCGTCCTCTGGGGCCAACGTCCTGACTTTC
TRBJ2-7	.	TRBV6-5	TRBD1	CASSRPGTGDYEQYF	TGTGCCAGCAGTAGACCCGGGACAGGAGACTACGAGCAGTACTTC
TRBJ2-3	once	TRBV6-1	.	CATDGGGGTDTQYF	TGTGCCACTGACGGGGGTGGGGGCACAGATACGCAGTATTTT
TRBJ1-1	.	TRBV25-1	TRBD1	CASSESRTGDTEAFF	TGTGCCAGCAGTGAATCAAGGACAGGGGATACTGAAGCTTTCTTT
TRBJ2-3	.	TRBV7-9	.	CASSLEQGTQYF	TGTGCCAGCAGCTTAGAACAGGGTACGCAGTATTTT
TRBJ1-1	.	TRBV7-9	.	CASSLEGAGKAEAFF	TGTGCCAGCAGCTTAGAAGGAGCTGGAAAGGCTGAAGCTTTCTTT
TRBJ1-3	few	TRBV6-1	TRBD1	CASRQGGAGGNTIYF	TGTGCCAGCAGACAAGGGGGCGCGGGGGGAAACACCATATATTTT
TRBJ2-7	few	TRBV6-6	TRBD1	CASSYSGTGSYEQYF	TGTGCCAGCAGTTACTCGGGGACAGGGTCCTACGAGCAGTACTTC
TRBJ1-2	few	TRBV27	TRBD1	CASSSPGGYGYTF	TGTGCCAGCAGTTCGCCAGGGGGCTATGGCTACACCTTC
TRBJ1-1	.	TRBV10-3	.	CAISELVVAEAFF	TGTGCCATCAGTGAGCTGGTAGTCGCTGAAGCTTTCTTT
TRBJ1-1	.	TRBV28	.	CASSLQDRAFF	TGTGCCAGCAGTTTACAGGATAGGGCTTTCTTT
TRBJ1-3	.	TRBV9	TRBD1	CASSVHGTADRSGNTIYF	TGTGCCAGCAGCGTACATGGGACAGCCGACCGCTCTGGAAACACCATATATTTT
TRBJ2-5	.	TRBV10-3	TRBD2	CAISADEGGETQYF	TGTGCCATCAGCGCAGACGAGGGAGGGGAGACCCAGTACTTC
TRBJ1-5	.	TRBV2	TRBD1	CASSEPDRYSNQPQHF	TGTGCCAGCAGTGAGCCGGACAGGTATAGCAATCAGCCCCAGCATTTT
TRBJ2-2	.	TRBV9	TRBD2	CASSVGGSGSNGGELFF	TGTGCCAGCAGCGTTGGGGGGAGCGGGAGTAACGGCGGGGAGCTGTTTTTT
TRBJ2-5	.	TRBV30	TRBD1	CAWSKGQGGGETQYF	TGTGCCTGGAGTAAGGGACAGGGGGGGGGAGAGACCCAGTACTTC
TRBJ2-1	.	TRBV28	TRBD1	CASSFLGGTGGNEQFF	TGTGCCAGCAGTTTCTTAGGCGGGACAGGTGGTAATGAGCAGTTCTTC
TRBJ1-5	.	TRBV19	.	CASSMGFRGSDNQPQHF	TGTGCCAGTAGTATGGGGTTTAGGGGGAGCGACAATCAGCCCCAGCATTTT
TRBJ2-5	.	TRBV7-3	.	CASSFTSQETQYF	TGTGCCAGCAGCTTCACTTCCCAAGAGACCCAGTACTTC
TRBJ1-1	.	TRBV7-6	.	CASSPGGGDEAFF	TGTGCCAGCAGCCCCGGGGGTGGTGATGAAGCTTTCTTT
TRBJ1-3	.	TRBV2	.	CASSELGGPGNTIYF	TGTGCCAGCAGTGAACTGGGGGGACCGGGAAACACCATATATTTT
TRBJ2-2	.	TRBV7-9	.	CAEEELQAGELFF	TGTGCAGAGGAGGAGCTCCAGGCCGGGGAGCTGTTTTTT
TRBJ2-3	.	TRBV5-4	TRBD1	CASSVQGVTDTQYF	TGTGCCAGCAGCGTTCAGGGGGTCACGGATACGCAGTATTTT
TRBJ1-2	.	TRBV2	TRBD1	CASRGGQGNGYTF	TGTGCCAGCAGGGGGGGACAGGGTAATGGCTACACCTTC
TRBJ2-1	.	TRBV7-9	.	CASSLVPEPGSLSQFF	TGTGCCAGCAGCTTAGTGCCTGAGCCGGGAAGCCTTAGCCAGTTCTTC